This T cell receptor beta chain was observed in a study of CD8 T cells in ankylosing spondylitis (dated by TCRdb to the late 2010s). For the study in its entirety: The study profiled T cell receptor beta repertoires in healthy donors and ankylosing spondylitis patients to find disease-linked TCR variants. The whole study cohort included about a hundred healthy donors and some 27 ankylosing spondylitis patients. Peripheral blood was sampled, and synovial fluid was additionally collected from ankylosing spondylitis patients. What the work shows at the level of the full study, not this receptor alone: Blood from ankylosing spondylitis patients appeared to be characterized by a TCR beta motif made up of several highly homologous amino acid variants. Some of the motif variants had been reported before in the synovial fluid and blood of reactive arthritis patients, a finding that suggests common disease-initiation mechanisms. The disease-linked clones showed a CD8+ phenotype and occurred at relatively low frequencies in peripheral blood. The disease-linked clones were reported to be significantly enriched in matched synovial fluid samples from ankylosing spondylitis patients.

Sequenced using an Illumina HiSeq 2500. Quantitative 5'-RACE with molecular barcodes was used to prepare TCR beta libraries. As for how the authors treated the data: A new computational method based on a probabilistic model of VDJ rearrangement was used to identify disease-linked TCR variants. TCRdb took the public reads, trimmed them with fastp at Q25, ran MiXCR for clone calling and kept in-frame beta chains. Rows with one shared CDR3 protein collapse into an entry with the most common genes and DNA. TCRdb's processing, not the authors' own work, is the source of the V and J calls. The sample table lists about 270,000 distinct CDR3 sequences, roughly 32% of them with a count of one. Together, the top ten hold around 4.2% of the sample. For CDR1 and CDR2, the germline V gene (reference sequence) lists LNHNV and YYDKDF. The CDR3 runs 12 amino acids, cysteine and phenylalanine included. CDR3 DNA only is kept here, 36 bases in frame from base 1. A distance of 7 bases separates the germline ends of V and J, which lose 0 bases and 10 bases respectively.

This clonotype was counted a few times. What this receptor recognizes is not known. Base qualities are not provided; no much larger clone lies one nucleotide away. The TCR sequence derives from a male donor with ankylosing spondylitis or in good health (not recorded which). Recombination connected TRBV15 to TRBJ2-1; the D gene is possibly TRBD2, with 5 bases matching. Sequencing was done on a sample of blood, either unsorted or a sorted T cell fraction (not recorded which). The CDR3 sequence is CATSREWREQFF. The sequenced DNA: TGTGCCACCAGCAGAGAATGGAGGGAGCAGTTCTTC.